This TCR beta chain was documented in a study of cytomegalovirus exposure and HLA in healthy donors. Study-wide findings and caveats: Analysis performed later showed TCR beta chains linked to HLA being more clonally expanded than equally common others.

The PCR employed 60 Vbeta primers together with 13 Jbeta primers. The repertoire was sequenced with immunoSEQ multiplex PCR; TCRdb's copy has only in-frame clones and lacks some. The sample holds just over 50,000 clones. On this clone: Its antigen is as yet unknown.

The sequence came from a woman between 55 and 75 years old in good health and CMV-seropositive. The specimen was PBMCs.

CDR3 amino acids: CASRSEAPKAFF. The DNA of the CDR3 is TGTGCCAGCCGGAGTGAGGCTCCGAAAGCTTTCTTT. The J gene is TRBJ1-1, the V gene TRBV7-9, with D unclear. From germline, CDR1 is SEHNR and CDR2 FQNEAQ (reference sequence). The CDR3 contains 12 residues. With 8 bases removed from V and 9 bases from J, the gap between germline ends came to 16 bases.